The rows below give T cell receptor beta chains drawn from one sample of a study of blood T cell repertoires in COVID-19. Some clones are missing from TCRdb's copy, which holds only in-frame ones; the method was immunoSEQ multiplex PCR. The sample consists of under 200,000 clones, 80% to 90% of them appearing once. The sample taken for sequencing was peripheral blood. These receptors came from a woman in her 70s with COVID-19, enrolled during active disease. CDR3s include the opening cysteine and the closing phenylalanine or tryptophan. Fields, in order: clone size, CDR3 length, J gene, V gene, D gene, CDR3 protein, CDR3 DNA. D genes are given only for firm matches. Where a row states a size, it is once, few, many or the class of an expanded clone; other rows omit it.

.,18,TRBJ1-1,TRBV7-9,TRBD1,CASSPRQGLGLANTEAFF,TGTGCCAGCAGCCCAAGACAGGGCCTAGGGCTAGCGAACACTGAAGCTTTCTTT
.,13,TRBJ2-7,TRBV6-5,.,CASSPSSRGEQYF,TGTGCCAGCAGTCCCTCGAGTAGGGGTGAGCAGTACTTC
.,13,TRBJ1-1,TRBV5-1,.,CASSTSGLTEAFF,TGCGCCAGCAGCACTTCGGGGTTAACTGAAGCTTTCTTT
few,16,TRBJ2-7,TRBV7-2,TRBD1,CASSSRTGQGGGEQYF,TGTGCCAGCAGCTCTAGAACGGGACAGGGTGGGGGAGAGCAGTACTTC
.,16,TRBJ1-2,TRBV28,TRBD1,CASSSPASGGNYGYTF,TGTGCCAGCAGTTCCCCCGCTTCAGGGGGGAACTATGGCTACACCTTC
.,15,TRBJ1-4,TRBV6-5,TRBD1,CASRDPGQGTEKLFF,TGTGCCAGCAGGGATCCGGGACAGGGGACGGAAAAACTGTTTTTT
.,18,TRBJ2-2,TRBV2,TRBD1,CASTSGGTGGPLTGELFF,TGTGCCTCAACATCAGGGGGGACAGGGGGCCCCCTCACCGGGGAGCTGTTTTTT
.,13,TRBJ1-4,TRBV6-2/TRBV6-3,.,CASSSRQKEKLFF,TGTGCCAGCAGTTCGCGACAGAAGGAAAAACTGTTTTTT
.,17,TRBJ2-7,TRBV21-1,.,CASSKIVGANSSYEQYF,TGTGCCAGCAGCAAAATCGTGGGGGCCAATTCCTCCTACGAGCAGTACTTC
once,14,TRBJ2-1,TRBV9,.,CASSVADGSHEQFF,TGTGCCAGCAGCGTAGCTGACGGGAGCCATGAGCAGTTCTTC
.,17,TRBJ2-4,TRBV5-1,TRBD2,CASSDRISSGISDIQYF,TGCGCCAGCAGCGACCGAATCTCGAGCGGGATTAGCGACATTCAGTACTTC
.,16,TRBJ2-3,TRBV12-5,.,CASGLVVGARTDTQYF,TGTGCTAGTGGTTTGGTCGTGGGGGCGCGCACAGATACGCAGTATTTT
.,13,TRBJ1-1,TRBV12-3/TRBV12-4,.,CASSPRVGTEAFF,TGTGCCAGTAGCCCCCGGGTAGGTACTGAAGCTTTCTTT
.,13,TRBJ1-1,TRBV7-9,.,CASSLGGGTEAFF,TGTGCCAGCAGCTTAGGAGGGGGCACTGAAGCTTTCTTT
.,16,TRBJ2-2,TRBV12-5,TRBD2,CASGRTSGGNTGELFF,TGTGCTAGTGGGAGGACTAGCGGGGGGAACACCGGGGAGCTGTTTTTT
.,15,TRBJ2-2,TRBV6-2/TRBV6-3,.,CASSLRGPNTGELFF,TGTGCCAGCAGTTTGCGCGGTCCGAACACCGGGGAGCTGTTTTTT
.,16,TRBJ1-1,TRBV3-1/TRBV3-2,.,CASSQTTGTPNTEAFF,TGTGCCAGCAGCCAAACAACCGGGACACCGAACACTGAAGCTTTCTTT
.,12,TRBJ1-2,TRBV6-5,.,CASSKGNYGYTF,TGTGCCAGCTCAAAGGGGAACTATGGCTACACCTTC
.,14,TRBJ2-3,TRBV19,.,CASSISGSTDTQYF,TGTGCCAGTAGTATAAGTGGGAGTACAGATACGCAGTATTTT
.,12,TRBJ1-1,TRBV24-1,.,CATSDSNTEAFF,TGTGCCACCAGTGATTCAAACACTGAAGCTTTCTTT
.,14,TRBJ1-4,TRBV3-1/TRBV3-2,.,CASRSRGENEKLFF,TGTGCCAGCAGATCTCGCGGGGAAAATGAAAAACTGTTTTTT
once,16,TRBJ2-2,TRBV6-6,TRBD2,CASSTLAGENTGELFF,TGTGCCAGCAGCACACTAGCGGGAGAGAACACCGGGGAGCTGTTTTTT